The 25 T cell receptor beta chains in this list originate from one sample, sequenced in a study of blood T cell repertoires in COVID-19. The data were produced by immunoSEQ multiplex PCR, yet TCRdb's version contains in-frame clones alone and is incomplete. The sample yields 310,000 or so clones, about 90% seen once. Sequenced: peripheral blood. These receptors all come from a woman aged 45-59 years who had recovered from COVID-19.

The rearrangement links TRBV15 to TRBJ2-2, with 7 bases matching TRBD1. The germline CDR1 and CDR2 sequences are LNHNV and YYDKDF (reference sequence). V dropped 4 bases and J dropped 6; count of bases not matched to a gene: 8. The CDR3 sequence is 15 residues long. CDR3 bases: TGTGCCACCAGCACGCCGACAGGGCCTGCCGGGGAGCTGTTTTTT. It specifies CATSTPTGPAGELFF.

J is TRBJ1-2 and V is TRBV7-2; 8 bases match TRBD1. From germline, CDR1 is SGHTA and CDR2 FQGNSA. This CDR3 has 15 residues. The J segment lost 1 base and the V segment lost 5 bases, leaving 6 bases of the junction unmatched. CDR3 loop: CASSPRTGGNYGYTF. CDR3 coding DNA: TGTGCCAGCAGCCCAAGAACAGGGGGTAACTATGGCTACACCTTC.

The CDR3 protein is CASSPGQGVPQHF. The CDR3 region has the DNA TGTGCCAGCAGCCCGGGACAGGGTGTCCCCCAGCATTTT. The chain links TRBV7-2 to TRBJ1-5; 9 bases are a match to TRBD1. The germline V gene encodes CDR1 SGHTA and CDR2 FQGNSA. J gave up 10 bases and V 5 bases, and 6 bases lay outside the gene matches. The CDR3 has 13 residues.

In DNA form, the CDR3 reads TGTGCCAGCTCACCCCTTCGCCTGAAAGCGGGAGGCACAGATACGCAGTATTTT. The encoded protein is CASSPLRLKAGGTDTQYF. The chain couples TRBV18 to TRBJ2-3, with 8 positions matching TRBD2. Trimming took 3 bases from V and 1 from J; bases not matched to a gene: 12. This CDR3 has 18 amino acids. In germline, CDR1 is KGHSH, CDR2 LQKENI.

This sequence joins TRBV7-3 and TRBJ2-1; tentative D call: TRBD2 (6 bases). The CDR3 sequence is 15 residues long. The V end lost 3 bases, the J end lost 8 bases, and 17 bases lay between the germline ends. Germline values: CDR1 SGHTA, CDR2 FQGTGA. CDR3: CASSLTGVRGHEQFF. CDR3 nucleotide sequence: TGTGCCAGCAGCTTGACGGGGGTGAGAGGGCATGAGCAGTTCTTC.

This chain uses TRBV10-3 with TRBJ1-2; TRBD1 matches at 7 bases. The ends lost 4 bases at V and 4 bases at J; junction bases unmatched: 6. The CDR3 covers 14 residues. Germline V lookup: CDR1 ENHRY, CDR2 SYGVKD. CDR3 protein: CAISGTGTSYGYTF. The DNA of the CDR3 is TGTGCCATCAGTGGGACAGGTACCAGCTATGGCTACACCTTC.

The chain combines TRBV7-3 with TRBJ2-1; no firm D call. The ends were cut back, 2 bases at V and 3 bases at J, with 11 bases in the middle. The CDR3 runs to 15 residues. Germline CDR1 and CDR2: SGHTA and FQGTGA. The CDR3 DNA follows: TGTGCCAGCAGCTTAGCGGCTACCATCTACAATGAGCAGTTCTTC. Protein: CASSLAATIYNEQFF.

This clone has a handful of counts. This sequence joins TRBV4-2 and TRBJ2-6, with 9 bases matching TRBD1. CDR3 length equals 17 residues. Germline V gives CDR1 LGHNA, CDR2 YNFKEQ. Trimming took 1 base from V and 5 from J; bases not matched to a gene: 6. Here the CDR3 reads CASSQAGGQGRANVLTF. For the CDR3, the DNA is TGTGCCAGCAGCCAAGCCGGGGGACAGGGTAGGGCCAACGTCCTGACTTTC.

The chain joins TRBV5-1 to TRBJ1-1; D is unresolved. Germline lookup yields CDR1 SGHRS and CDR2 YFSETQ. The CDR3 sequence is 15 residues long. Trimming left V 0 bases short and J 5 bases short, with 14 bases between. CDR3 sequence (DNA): TGCGCCAGCAGCTTGGCTGGCGGGTTTCAGACTGAAGCTTTCTTT. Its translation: CASSLAGGFQTEAFF.

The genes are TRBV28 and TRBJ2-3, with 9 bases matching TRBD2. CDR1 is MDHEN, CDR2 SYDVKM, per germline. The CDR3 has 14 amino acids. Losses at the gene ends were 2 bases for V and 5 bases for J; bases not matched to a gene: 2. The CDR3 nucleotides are TGTGCCAGCAGTTTAGCGGGAGGGAGAGATACGCAGTATTTT. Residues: CASSLAGGRDTQYF.

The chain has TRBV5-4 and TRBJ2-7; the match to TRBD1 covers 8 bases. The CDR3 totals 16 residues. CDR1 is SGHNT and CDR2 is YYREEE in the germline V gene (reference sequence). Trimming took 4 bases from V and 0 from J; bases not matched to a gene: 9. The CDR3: CASSPGITGGSYEQYF. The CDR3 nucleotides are TGTGCCAGCAGCCCCGGAATAACAGGGGGCTCCTACGAGCAGTACTTC.

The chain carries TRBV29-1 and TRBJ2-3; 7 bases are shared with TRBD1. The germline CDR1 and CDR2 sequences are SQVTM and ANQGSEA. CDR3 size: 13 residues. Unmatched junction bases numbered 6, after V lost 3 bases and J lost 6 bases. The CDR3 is CSVDGRGLDTQYF. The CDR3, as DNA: TGCAGCGTTGACGGTAGGGGGCTCGATACGCAGTATTTT.

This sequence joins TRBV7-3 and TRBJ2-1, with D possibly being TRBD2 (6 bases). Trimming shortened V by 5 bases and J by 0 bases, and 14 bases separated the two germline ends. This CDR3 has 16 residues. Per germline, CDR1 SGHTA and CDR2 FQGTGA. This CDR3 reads CASSLGTLSSYNEQFF. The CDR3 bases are TGTGCCAGCAGCCTCGGGACTTTGAGCTCCTACAATGAGCAGTTCTTC.

This CDR3 reads CASSARGYSNQPQHF. The CDR3 nucleotides are TGTGCCAGCAGCGCCAGGGGGTATAGCAATCAGCCCCAGCATTTT. The chain employs TRBV5-8 and TRBJ1-5; 7 bases map to TRBD1. V was clipped by 4 bases and J by 0 bases; unmatched bases: 4. Germline lookup yields CDR1 SGHTS and CDR2 YDEGEE. The CDR3 runs 15 residues.

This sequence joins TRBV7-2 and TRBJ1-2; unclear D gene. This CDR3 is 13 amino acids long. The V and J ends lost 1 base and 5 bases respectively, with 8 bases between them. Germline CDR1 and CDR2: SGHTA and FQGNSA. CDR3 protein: CASSLGSGYGYTF. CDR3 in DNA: TGTGCCAGCAGCTTAGGAAGCGGATATGGCTACACCTTC.

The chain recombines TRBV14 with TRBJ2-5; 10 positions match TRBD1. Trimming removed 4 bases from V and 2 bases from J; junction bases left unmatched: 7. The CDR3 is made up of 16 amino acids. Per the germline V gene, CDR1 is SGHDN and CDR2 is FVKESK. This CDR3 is CASSLGGQGQQETQYF. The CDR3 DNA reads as TGTGCCAGCAGCCTTGGGGGACAGGGGCAACAAGAGACCCAGTACTTC. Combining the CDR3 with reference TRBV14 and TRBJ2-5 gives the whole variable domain EAGVTQFPSHSVIEKGQTVTLRCDPISGHDNLYWYRRVMGKEIKFLLHFVKESKQDESGMPNNRFLAERTGGTYSTLKVQPAELEDSGVYFCASSLGGQGQQETQYFGPGTRLLVL.

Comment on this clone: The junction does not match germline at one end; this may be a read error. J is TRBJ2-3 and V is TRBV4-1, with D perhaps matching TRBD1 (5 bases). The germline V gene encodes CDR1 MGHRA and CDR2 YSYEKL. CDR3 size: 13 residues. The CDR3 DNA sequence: TGCGCCAGCAGTCAAGCTTCGTCAGGGACGCAGTATTTT. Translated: CASSQASSGTQYF.

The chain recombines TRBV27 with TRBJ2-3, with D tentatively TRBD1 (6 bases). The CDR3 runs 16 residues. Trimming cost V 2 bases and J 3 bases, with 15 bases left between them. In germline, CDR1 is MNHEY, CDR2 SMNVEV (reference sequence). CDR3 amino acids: CASSLAGALWTDTQYF. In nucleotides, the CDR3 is TGTGCCAGCAGTTTAGCAGGGGCACTGTGGACAGATACGCAGTATTTT.

The CDR3 reads CASSIGARDGYTF. CDR3 sequence (DNA): TGTGCCAGTAGTATAGGGGCCAGAGATGGCTACACCTTC. The chain is built from TRBV19 and TRBJ1-2; D not resolved. In germline, CDR1 is LNHDA, CDR2 SQIVND (reference sequence). The V end was cut by 1 base, the J end by 6 bases, with 9 bases between. CDR3 length: 13 amino acids.

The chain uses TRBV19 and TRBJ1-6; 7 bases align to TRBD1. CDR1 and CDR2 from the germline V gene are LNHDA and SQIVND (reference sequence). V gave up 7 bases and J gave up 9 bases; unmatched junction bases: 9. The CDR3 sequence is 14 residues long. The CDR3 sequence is CASTLTGRGSPLHF. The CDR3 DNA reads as TGTGCCAGTACCTTGACAGGGCGAGGTTCACCCCTCCACTTT.

The CDR3 sequence: CASSFFQTDNYGYTF. For the CDR3, the DNA is TGTGCCAGCAGCTTTTTTCAGACAGATAACTATGGCTACACCTTC. The V and J genes are TRBV9 and TRBJ1-2; a possible D gene is TRBD1 (5 bases). The CDR3 runs to 15 residues. Germline V gives CDR1 SGDLS, CDR2 YYNGEE. V lost 4 bases and J lost 1, with 14 bases in between. The full variable domain, with the rest looked up from reference TRBV9 and TRBJ1-2, is DSGVTQTPKHLITATGQRVTLRCSPRSGDLSVYWYQQSLDQGLQFLIQYYNGEERAKGNILERFSAQQFPDLHSELNLSSLELGDSALYFCASSFFQTDNYGYTFGSGTRLTVV.

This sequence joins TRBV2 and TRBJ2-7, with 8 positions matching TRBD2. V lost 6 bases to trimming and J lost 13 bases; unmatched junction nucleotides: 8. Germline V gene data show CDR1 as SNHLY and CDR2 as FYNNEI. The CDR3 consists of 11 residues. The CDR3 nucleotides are TGTGCCAGCAGCCGCACCGGGACTAGTTACTTC. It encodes CASSRTGTSYF.

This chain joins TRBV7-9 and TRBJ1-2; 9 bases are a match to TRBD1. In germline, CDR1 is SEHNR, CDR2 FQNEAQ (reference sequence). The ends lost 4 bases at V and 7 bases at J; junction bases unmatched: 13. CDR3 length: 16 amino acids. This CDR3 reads CASSSRTGELVFGYTF. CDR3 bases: TGTGCCAGCAGCTCTCGGACAGGGGAGTTGGTCTTTGGCTACACCTTC.

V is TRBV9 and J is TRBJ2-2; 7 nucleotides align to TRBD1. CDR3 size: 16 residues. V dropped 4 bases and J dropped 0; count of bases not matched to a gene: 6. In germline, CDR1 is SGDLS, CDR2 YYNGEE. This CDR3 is CASSLGQAANTGELFF. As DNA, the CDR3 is TGTGCCAGCAGCCTAGGACAGGCGGCGAACACCGGGGAGCTGTTTTTT.

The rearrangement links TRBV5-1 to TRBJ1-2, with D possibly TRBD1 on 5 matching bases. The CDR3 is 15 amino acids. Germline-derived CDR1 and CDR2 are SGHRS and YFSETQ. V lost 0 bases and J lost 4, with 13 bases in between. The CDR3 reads CASSLGQLIPYGYTF. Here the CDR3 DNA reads TGCGCCAGCAGCTTGGGACAGCTGATTCCCTATGGCTACACCTTC.